This paragraph reports one T cell receptor beta chain. Its cognate antigen has yet to be identified. No quality values exist for individual bases; no much larger clone is one base distant. The donors were healthy, HIV-negative adults with no recently reported acute infections or vaccinations. Only Caucasian adults living in Nashville, Tennessee, USA were represented among the donors. CD4+ T cells were enriched through magnetic negative selection, after which naive cells were positively selected on CD45RA and the remaining negative fraction served as the memory subset. Blood was collected by leukapheresis, and PBMCs were isolated by Ficoll-Histopaque density gradient centrifugation and then cryopreserved in liquid nitrogen vapor phase. Analytical flow cytometry was used to check the purity and quantity of every magnetically sorted T cell population. Each sorted fraction had its genomic DNA isolated and then quantified by UV absorbance on a Nanodrop 2000c.

V gives up 2 bases and J gives up 5 bases, and the segment between their germline ends measures 9 bases. Counted from cysteine to phenylalanine, this CDR3 has 13 amino acids. Of the read, only the CDR3 DNA is kept; its 39 bases are in frame from base 1. CDR1 is given as LNHDA and CDR2 as SQIVND, both from the germline V gene (reference sequence). This sample stems from a study of shared clonotypes between healthy human individuals (dated by TCRdb to about 2020). Looking at the study overall: Three men and a couple of women, aged 18 to 49 years, made up the cohort. For each donor, three plates each were used for CD4 naive and CD4 memory, two plates were used for CD8 naive, and one plate was used for CD8 memory. Blood TCR repertoires of about 5 healthy adults were deeply sequenced to estimate repertoire size and the extent of clonotype sharing between individuals. To increase sequencing depth and limit assay-specific biases, different laboratories used diverse techniques to prepare libraries and sequence TCR repertoires. Each donor's leukapheresis produced roughly between about 0.9 and 9.5 billion PBMCs.

Summary of the overall study and its limitations: Rarefaction of sorted-subset datasets indicated incomplete sequencing despite the large sequencing depth. The small number of donors limited the genetic and exposure-history diversity represented. Larger estimated clonotype richness was generally found for naive subsets than for memory subsets. Sampling was restricted to blood, and TCR repertoires in tissues likely differ from the TCR repertoires found in blood. Pairwise subsampling led to the expectation that sequencing depth would affect the degree of clonotype sharing among donors. Sharing across several donors was observed for around 4.8% of naive CD4, 3.5% of naive CD8, 2% to 2.5% of memory CD4, and about 0.39% of memory CD8 clonotypes. Compared with non-shared clonotypes, clonotypes shared by all four sorted-subset donors had higher generation probabilities.

Using the deep immunoSEQ assay, TCR CDR3 regions were amplified from genomic DNA by multiplex PCR. Genomic DNA extracted from each cell subset was distributed evenly over all wells of several immunoSEQ 96-well plates, and each plate served as one replicate. For sorted subsets, about 200 ng genomic DNA, equal to about 30,000 T cell genomes, was loaded into each replicate PCR. Purified libraries were measured with a Qubit 3.0 fluorometer, size-checked on a Bioanalyzer 2100, and measured again with the KAPA Library Quantification kit. Each immunoSEQ 96-well plate was sequenced on its own single-read 150-cycle Illumina NextSeq 550 flow cell. The authors' analysis ran thus. The immunoSEQ output contained only junctional sequences without quality scores, so filtering could not match that applied to full-length reads. Sequences were annotated with PyIR, a Python wrapper for IgBLAST v1.9, and V/J genes and CDR3 were assigned using IMGT germline references. Reads were removed for weak V/J assignments (E-value above 1e-6), missing CDR3, stop codons, out-of-frame junctions, or ambiguous translated residues. V3J clonotypes were defined by identical inferred V gene, J gene, and CDR3 amino acid sequence. Percentage overlap between repertoires was calculated by dividing the number of shared unique clonotypes by the size of the smaller repertoire. Richness of each repertoire was evaluated using RTK rarefaction, the Chao1 estimator, and Recon v2.1 estimates of unobserved clonotypes. For all TCRbeta clonotypes obtained by the gDNA method from a handful of donors, generation probabilities were computed with OLGA. TCRdb provides this immuneACCESS table in a form limited to in-frame rearrangements. Some clones are lacking; in checked studies, under half of them reflect an unresolved V gene, and why the rest are absent is not known. The V and J calls and clone size are taken from that table; D and trimming were inferred from the DNA. The sample data list 1.6 million or so clones, and more than 95% of these were observed just once. Of the sample, 1% to 1.5% is held by the ten largest clones.

The sequence is built from TRBV19 and TRBJ2-5; no confident D gene assignment can be made. This clonotype originated in a man aged 25 to 40 in good health. Material: naive CD4+ T cells sorted from blood. Sample cell subset or site, as interpreted from the label and publication: CD45RA+ positively selected. The CDR3: CASSITFVETQYF. The nucleotide sequence reads as follows: TGTGCCAGTAGTATAACGTTTGTTGAGACCCAGTACTTC.